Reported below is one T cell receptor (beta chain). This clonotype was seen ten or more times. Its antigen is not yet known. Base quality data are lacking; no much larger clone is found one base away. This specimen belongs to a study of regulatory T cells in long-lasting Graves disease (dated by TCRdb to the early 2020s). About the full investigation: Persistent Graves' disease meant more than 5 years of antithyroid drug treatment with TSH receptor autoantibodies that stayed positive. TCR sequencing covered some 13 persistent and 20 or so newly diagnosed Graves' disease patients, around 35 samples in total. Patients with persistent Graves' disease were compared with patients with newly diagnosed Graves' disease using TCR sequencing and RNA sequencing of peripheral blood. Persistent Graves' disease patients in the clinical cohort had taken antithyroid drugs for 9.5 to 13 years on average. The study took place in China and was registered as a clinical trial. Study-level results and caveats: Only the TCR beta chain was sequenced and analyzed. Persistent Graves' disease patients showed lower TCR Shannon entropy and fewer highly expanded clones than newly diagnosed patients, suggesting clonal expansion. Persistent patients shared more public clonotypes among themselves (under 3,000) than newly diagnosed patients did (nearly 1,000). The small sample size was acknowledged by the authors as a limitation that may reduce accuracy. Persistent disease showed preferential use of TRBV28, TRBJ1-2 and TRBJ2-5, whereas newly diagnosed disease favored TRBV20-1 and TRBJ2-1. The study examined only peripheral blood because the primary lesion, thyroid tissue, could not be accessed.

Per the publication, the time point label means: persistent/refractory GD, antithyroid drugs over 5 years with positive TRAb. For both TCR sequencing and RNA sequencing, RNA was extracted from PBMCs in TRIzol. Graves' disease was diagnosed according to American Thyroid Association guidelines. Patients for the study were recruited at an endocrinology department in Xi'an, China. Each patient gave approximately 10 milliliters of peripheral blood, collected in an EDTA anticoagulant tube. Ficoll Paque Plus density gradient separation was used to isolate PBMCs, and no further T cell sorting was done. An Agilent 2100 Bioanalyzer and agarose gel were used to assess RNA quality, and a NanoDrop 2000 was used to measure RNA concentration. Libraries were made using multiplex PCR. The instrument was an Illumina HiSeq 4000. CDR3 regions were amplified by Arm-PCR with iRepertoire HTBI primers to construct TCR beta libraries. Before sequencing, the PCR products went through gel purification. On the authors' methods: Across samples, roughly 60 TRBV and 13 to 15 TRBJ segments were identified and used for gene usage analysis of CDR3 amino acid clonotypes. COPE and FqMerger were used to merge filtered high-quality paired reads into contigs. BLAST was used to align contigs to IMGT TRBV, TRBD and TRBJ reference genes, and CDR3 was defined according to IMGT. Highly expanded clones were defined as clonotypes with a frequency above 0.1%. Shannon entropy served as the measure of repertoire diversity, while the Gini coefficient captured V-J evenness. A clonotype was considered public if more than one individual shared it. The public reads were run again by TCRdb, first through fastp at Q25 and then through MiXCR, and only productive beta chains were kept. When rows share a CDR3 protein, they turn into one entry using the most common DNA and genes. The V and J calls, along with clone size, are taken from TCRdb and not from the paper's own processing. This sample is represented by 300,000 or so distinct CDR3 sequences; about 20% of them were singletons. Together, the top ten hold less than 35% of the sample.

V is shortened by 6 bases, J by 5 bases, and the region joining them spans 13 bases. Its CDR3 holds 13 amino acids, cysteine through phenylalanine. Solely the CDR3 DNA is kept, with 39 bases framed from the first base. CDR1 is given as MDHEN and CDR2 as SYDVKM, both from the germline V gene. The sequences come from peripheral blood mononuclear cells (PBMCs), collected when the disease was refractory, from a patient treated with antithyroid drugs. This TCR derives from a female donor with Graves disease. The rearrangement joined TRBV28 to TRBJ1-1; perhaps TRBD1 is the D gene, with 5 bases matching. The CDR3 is CASSGTPRTEAFF. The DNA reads TGTGCCAGCAGCGGGACGCCTAGGACTGAAGCTTTCTTT.